The clone carrying this T cell receptor (beta chain) showed up just a few times. The PCR employed 60 Vbeta primers together with 13 Jbeta primers. Profiling relied on immunoSEQ multiplex PCR, and the TCRdb table lists in-frame clones only, not all of them. The sample has roughly 180,000 clones; around 80% are singletons. Germline CDR1 is LNHDA and CDR2 is SQIVND (reference sequence). V was shortened by 6 bases and J by 2 bases, with 7 bases between the two germline ends. The CDR3 is 13 amino acids. This sample was included in a study of cytomegalovirus exposure and HLA in healthy donors. Sequencing was carried out using PBMCs. This receptor was identified in a young man in good health and CMV-seronegative. The chain has TRBV19 and TRBJ2-2; possible D gene TRBD1, 6 bases. CDR3 in amino acids: CASRGTNTGELFF. The CDR3 nucleotides read TGTGCCAGTAGGGGGACAAACACCGGGGAGCTGTTTTTT.